Listed below are T cell receptor beta chains from one sample, sequenced in a study of regulatory T cells. The table came from immunoSEQ multiplex PCR; TCRdb's copy has only in-frame clones and leaves some out. The table lists approximately 9,000 clones, nearly 85% of them singletons, with roughly 10% in the top ten. Sequencing was carried out using CD8+ T cells sorted from blood. The receptors originated from a person under 35 with CD3G deficiency. The CDR3 runs from the conserved cysteine through the conserved F or W. A D gene is named only where the DNA matches it firmly. Not all rows give a size; the values are once, few, many and, for expanded clones, a class.

v_call: TRBV7-9
clone_size: NA
j_call: TRBJ2-7
cdr3_length: 14
d_call: NA
cdr3_nt: TGTGCCAGCAGCTTAGACGCCAGAGCCTACGAGCAGTACTTC
cdr3_aa: CASSLDARAYEQYF

v_call: TRBV28
clone_size: NA
j_call: TRBJ1-5
cdr3_length: 16
d_call: NA
cdr3_nt: TGTGCCAGCAGTTTGGGAGTAGGGCAGCCAAATCAGCCCCAGCATTTT
cdr3_aa: CASSLGVGQPNQPQHF

v_call: TRBV5-1
clone_size: NA
j_call: TRBJ2-1
cdr3_length: 13
d_call: NA
cdr3_nt: TGCGCCAGCAGCTTGGCCGGAAACAATGAGCAGTTCTTC
cdr3_aa: CASSLAGNNEQFF

v_call: TRBV11-2
clone_size: NA
j_call: TRBJ2-7
cdr3_length: 13
d_call: NA
cdr3_nt: TGTGCCAGCAGCTTAGAGTCGTGGATCGAGCAGTACTTC
cdr3_aa: CASSLESWIEQYF

v_call: TRBV6-5
clone_size: NA
j_call: TRBJ1-6
cdr3_length: 15
d_call: TRBD1
cdr3_nt: TGTGCCAGCAGACTCGTGGGACAGGATAATTCACCCCTCCACTTT
cdr3_aa: CASRLVGQDNSPLHF

v_call: TRBV28
clone_size: once
j_call: TRBJ2-7
cdr3_length: 13
d_call: NA
cdr3_nt: TGTGCCAGCAGTTTATTTGGAGGGTCCGAGCAGTACTTC
cdr3_aa: CASSLFGGSEQYF

v_call: TRBV10-2
clone_size: NA
j_call: TRBJ2-3
cdr3_length: 16
d_call: TRBD2
cdr3_nt: TGCGCCAGCAGTGAAGTCCTAGCGGGAGTACGGGATACGCAGTATTTT
cdr3_aa: CASSEVLAGVRDTQYF

v_call: TRBV28
clone_size: NA
j_call: TRBJ2-7
cdr3_length: 12
d_call: NA
cdr3_nt: TGTGCCAGCAGTTATGGCTCCTACGAGCAGTACTTC
cdr3_aa: CASSYGSYEQYF

v_call: TRBV19
clone_size: NA
j_call: TRBJ2-1
cdr3_length: 13
d_call: NA
cdr3_nt: TGTGCCAGTAGTATGAGATCCGGCACTGAGCAGTTCTTC
cdr3_aa: CASSMRSGTEQFF

v_call: TRBV11-2
clone_size: NA
j_call: TRBJ2-3
cdr3_length: 12
d_call: NA
cdr3_nt: TGTGCCAGCAGCAACTTAGGAGATACGCAGTATTTT
cdr3_aa: CASSNLGDTQYF

v_call: TRBV4-1
clone_size: NA
j_call: TRBJ2-7
cdr3_length: 15
d_call: NA
cdr3_nt: TGCGCCAGCAGCCAAGTAGCTAGCAGCGTTAACGAGCAGTACTTC
cdr3_aa: CASSQVASSVNEQYF

v_call: TRBV27
clone_size: NA
j_call: TRBJ2-5
cdr3_length: 13
d_call: TRBD2
cdr3_nt: TGTGCCAGCAGCCGTGACGGGGGGGAGACCCAGTACTTC
cdr3_aa: CASSRDGGETQYF

v_call: TRBV7-9
clone_size: NA
j_call: TRBJ1-2
cdr3_length: 13
d_call: TRBD1
cdr3_nt: TGTGCCAGCAGCTTAGGGACAGGGAGTGGCTACACCTTC
cdr3_aa: CASSLGTGSGYTF

v_call: TRBV6-5
clone_size: NA
j_call: TRBJ2-5
cdr3_length: 16
d_call: TRBD1
cdr3_nt: TGTGCCAGCAGTTCCCCGGTGCAGGGGGCTAGGGAGACCCAGTACTTC
cdr3_aa: CASSSPVQGARETQYF

v_call: TRBV7-9
clone_size: NA
j_call: TRBJ2-2
cdr3_length: 13
d_call: NA
cdr3_nt: TGTGCCAGCAGCTTGCCGGACAACGGGGAGCTGTTTTTT
cdr3_aa: CASSLPDNGELFF

v_call: TRBV27
clone_size: NA
j_call: TRBJ1-6
cdr3_length: 14
d_call: NA
cdr3_nt: TGTGCCAGCAGTTTTGGGACGGGAATTTCACCCCTCCACTTT
cdr3_aa: CASSFGTGISPLHF

v_call: TRBV28
clone_size: NA
j_call: TRBJ2-7
cdr3_length: 14
d_call: TRBD2
cdr3_nt: TGTGCCAGCAGTTTAGTCAGCGGGAGGGGGGAGCAGTACTTC
cdr3_aa: CASSLVSGRGEQYF

v_call: TRBV27
clone_size: NA
j_call: TRBJ1-1
cdr3_length: 11
d_call: NA
cdr3_nt: TGTGCCAGCATTTGGGGAACTGAAGCTTTCTTT
cdr3_aa: CASIWGTEAFF

v_call: TRBV28
clone_size: NA
j_call: TRBJ2-2
cdr3_length: 17
d_call: TRBD1
cdr3_nt: TGTGCCAGCAGTTCCATACCGGGACAGGGGAACACCGGGGAGCTGTTTTTT
cdr3_aa: CASSSIPGQGNTGELFF

v_call: TRBV4-1
clone_size: NA
j_call: TRBJ2-7
cdr3_length: 16
d_call: NA
cdr3_nt: TGCGCCAGCAGCCAATATTGGGCAGGGCCCTCCTACGAGCAGTACTTC
cdr3_aa: CASSQYWAGPSYEQYF

v_call: TRBV7-8
clone_size: NA
j_call: TRBJ2-3
cdr3_length: 14
d_call: NA
cdr3_nt: TGTGCCAGCAGCCCGACAGCTCGGGGGGATACGCAGTATTTT
cdr3_aa: CASSPTARGDTQYF

v_call: TRBV6-6
clone_size: NA
j_call: TRBJ1-2
cdr3_length: 13
d_call: NA
cdr3_nt: TGTGCCAGCTCATCTAGTAGGGGCTATGGCTACACCTTC
cdr3_aa: CASSSSRGYGYTF

v_call: TRBV10-3
clone_size: NA
j_call: TRBJ2-7
cdr3_length: 14
d_call: TRBD2
cdr3_nt: TGTGCCAGTGCTAGCGGGAGTCCTTCCTACGAGCAGTACTTC
cdr3_aa: CASASGSPSYEQYF

v_call: TRBV27
clone_size: NA
j_call: TRBJ2-7
cdr3_length: 13
d_call: TRBD1
cdr3_nt: TGTGCCAGCAGTCCAGGGGGAACCTACGAGCAGTACTTC
cdr3_aa: CASSPGGTYEQYF

v_call: TRBV19
clone_size: NA
j_call: TRBJ2-7
cdr3_length: 15
d_call: TRBD2
cdr3_nt: TGTGCCAGTAGTATCTCGGCTAGCGGCCACCACGAGCAGTACTTC
cdr3_aa: CASSISASGHHEQYF

v_call: TRBV30
clone_size: NA
j_call: TRBJ1-1
cdr3_length: 14
d_call: NA
cdr3_nt: TGTGCCTGGAGCATCGGGAGTCGCAACACTGAAGCTTTCTTT
cdr3_aa: CAWSIGSRNTEAFF

v_call: TRBV6-1
clone_size: NA
j_call: TRBJ2-3
cdr3_length: 17
d_call: NA
cdr3_nt: TGTGCCAGCAGTGAAGCGCTAGGGACTGTCGTCACAGATACGCAGTATTTT
cdr3_aa: CASSEALGTVVTDTQYF

v_call: TRBV28
clone_size: NA
j_call: TRBJ2-1
cdr3_length: 13
d_call: NA
cdr3_nt: TGTGCCAGCAGTTTAAGAGGGAACAATGAGCAGTTCTTC
cdr3_aa: CASSLRGNNEQFF

v_call: TRBV5-1
clone_size: NA
j_call: TRBJ2-5
cdr3_length: 15
d_call: NA
cdr3_nt: TGCGCCAGCAGCCAGGGCCTAGGGCGGACCTCTTCCCAGTACTTC
cdr3_aa: CASSQGLGRTSSQYF

v_call: TRBV14
clone_size: NA
j_call: TRBJ2-7
cdr3_length: 15
d_call: TRBD1
cdr3_nt: TGTGCCAGCAGCTTACCGGGACAGGGGATTTACGAGCAGTACTTC
cdr3_aa: CASSLPGQGIYEQYF

v_call: TRBV11-2
clone_size: once
j_call: TRBJ2-2
cdr3_length: 14
d_call: NA
cdr3_nt: TGTGCCAGCAGGTCGATAACCGGGACCGGGGAGCTGTTTTTT
cdr3_aa: CASRSITGTGELFF

v_call: TRBV2
clone_size: NA
j_call: TRBJ2-1
cdr3_length: 12
d_call: NA
cdr3_nt: TGTGCCAGCAGTGAGAAGGTAAATGAGCAGTTCTTC
cdr3_aa: CASSEKVNEQFF

v_call: TRBV11-2
clone_size: NA
j_call: TRBJ2-3
cdr3_length: 14
d_call: TRBD2
cdr3_nt: TGTGCCAGCAGCAATCTAGCGGAGGCAGATACGCAGTATTTT
cdr3_aa: CASSNLAEADTQYF

v_call: TRBV19
clone_size: NA
j_call: TRBJ1-2
cdr3_length: 14
d_call: NA
cdr3_nt: TGTGCCAGTAGTTTCGTTTCCGGAGGGCCTGGCTACACCTTC
cdr3_aa: CASSFVSGGPGYTF

v_call: TRBV5-1
clone_size: once
j_call: TRBJ2-1
cdr3_length: 16
d_call: NA
cdr3_nt: TGCGCCAGCAGCTTGGGGAGGGGACGACCCTACAATGAGCAGTTCTTC
cdr3_aa: CASSLGRGRPYNEQFF

v_call: TRBV6-1
clone_size: NA
j_call: TRBJ2-1
cdr3_length: 20
d_call: TRBD2
cdr3_nt: TGTGCCAGCAGTGCGGGCTTAGGACTAGCGGGAGAGCGCGGCTACAATGAGCAGTTCTTC
cdr3_aa: CASSAGLGLAGERGYNEQFF

v_call: TRBV6-5
clone_size: NA
j_call: TRBJ2-7
cdr3_length: 16
d_call: NA
cdr3_nt: TGTGCCAGCAGTTACTCGAGATTAGTTATCCCCTACGAGCAGTACTTC
cdr3_aa: CASSYSRLVIPYEQYF

v_call: TRBV6-1
clone_size: NA
j_call: TRBJ2-7
cdr3_length: 14
d_call: NA
cdr3_nt: TGTGCCACTCGTTCCACGGGTCCCGCCTACGAGCAGTACTTC
cdr3_aa: CATRSTGPAYEQYF

v_call: TRBV28
clone_size: NA
j_call: TRBJ1-1
cdr3_length: 15
d_call: TRBD1
cdr3_nt: TGTGCCAGCAGTTCACTGACCTCCCTGGGACAGGGAGCTTTCTTT
cdr3_aa: CASSSLTSLGQGAFF

v_call: TRBV6-1
clone_size: NA
j_call: TRBJ2-7
cdr3_length: 12
d_call: NA
cdr3_nt: TGTGCCAGCAGTGACGGTCCCTACGAGCAGTACTTC
cdr3_aa: CASSDGPYEQYF

v_call: TRBV6-1
clone_size: NA
j_call: TRBJ2-7
cdr3_length: 15
d_call: NA
cdr3_nt: TGTGCCAGCAGTGTGGGACTCCATGCCATTTACGAGCAGTACTTC
cdr3_aa: CASSVGLHAIYEQYF

v_call: TRBV4-1
clone_size: NA
j_call: TRBJ1-1
cdr3_length: 15
d_call: NA
cdr3_nt: TGCGCCAGCAGCCAAGATCAGGCCCCGGACACTGAAGCTTTCTTT
cdr3_aa: CASSQDQAPDTEAFF

v_call: TRBV27
clone_size: once
j_call: TRBJ1-6
cdr3_length: 14
d_call: TRBD1
cdr3_nt: TGTGCCAGCCGGGCCGGGACAGATAAATCACCCCTCCACTTT
cdr3_aa: CASRAGTDKSPLHF

v_call: TRBV19
clone_size: NA
j_call: TRBJ1-5
cdr3_length: 16
d_call: NA
cdr3_nt: TGTGCCAGTAGTTGGGCGGCGGGGGATAGCAATCAGCCCCAGCATTTT
cdr3_aa: CASSWAAGDSNQPQHF

v_call: TRBV7-9
clone_size: NA
j_call: TRBJ2-7
cdr3_length: 12
d_call: NA
cdr3_nt: TGTGCCAGCAGCGAGGGGCACTACGAGCAGTACTTC
cdr3_aa: CASSEGHYEQYF

v_call: TRBV6-1
clone_size: NA
j_call: TRBJ2-7
cdr3_length: 15
d_call: TRBD2
cdr3_nt: TGTGCCAGCAGTGACTGGCTAGCGGGAGGATACGAGCAGTACTTC
cdr3_aa: CASSDWLAGGYEQYF

v_call: TRBV19
clone_size: NA
j_call: TRBJ1-1
cdr3_length: 14
d_call: NA
cdr3_nt: TGTGCCAGTAGTCCGACAGGTGGGGACACTGAAGCTTTCTTT
cdr3_aa: CASSPTGGDTEAFF

v_call: TRBV19
clone_size: NA
j_call: TRBJ2-1
cdr3_length: 14
d_call: NA
cdr3_nt: TGTGCCAGTAGTGGCTATGGGCGAGATAATGAGCAGTTCTTC
cdr3_aa: CASSGYGRDNEQFF

v_call: TRBV13
clone_size: NA
j_call: TRBJ2-1
cdr3_length: 12
d_call: NA
cdr3_nt: TGTGCCAGCAGCTTAAGGGGTAATGAGCAGTTCTTC
cdr3_aa: CASSLRGNEQFF

v_call: TRBV11-2
clone_size: NA
j_call: TRBJ2-7
cdr3_length: 16
d_call: TRBD1
cdr3_nt: TGTGCCAGCAGCTTATGGGACAGGGAAAAGTCCTACGAGCAGTACTTC
cdr3_aa: CASSLWDREKSYEQYF

v_call: TRBV5-1
clone_size: NA
j_call: TRBJ2-7
cdr3_length: 12
d_call: NA
cdr3_nt: TGCGCCAGCAGCGGCGACAGTGGCGAGCAGTACTTC
cdr3_aa: CASSGDSGEQYF

v_call: TRBV6-5
clone_size: NA
j_call: TRBJ1-2
cdr3_length: 13
d_call: NA
cdr3_nt: TGTGCCAGCAGGGAGAGGGGGGCGGAAGGCTACACCTTC
cdr3_aa: CASRERGAEGYTF

v_call: TRBV28
clone_size: NA
j_call: TRBJ1-2
cdr3_length: 15
d_call: NA
cdr3_nt: TGTGCCAGCAGTGGTCGATTAGGGCTTCACTATGGCTACACCTTC
cdr3_aa: CASSGRLGLHYGYTF

v_call: TRBV4-1
clone_size: NA
j_call: TRBJ2-1
cdr3_length: 16
d_call: TRBD2
cdr3_nt: TGCGCCAGCAGCCGGAACCAAGGAGGACTAGCCAATGAGCAGTTCTTC
cdr3_aa: CASSRNQGGLANEQFF

v_call: TRBV7-9
clone_size: NA
j_call: TRBJ2-7
cdr3_length: 14
d_call: NA
cdr3_nt: TGTACCAGCAGCTTAGCGGAGGGGGCCTACGAGCAGTACTTC
cdr3_aa: CTSSLAEGAYEQYF

v_call: TRBV27
clone_size: NA
j_call: TRBJ1-1
cdr3_length: 14
d_call: NA
cdr3_nt: TGTGCCAGCAGTTTATTTGGACCGAACACTGAAGCTTTCTTT
cdr3_aa: CASSLFGPNTEAFF

v_call: TRBV5-1
clone_size: NA
j_call: TRBJ2-3
cdr3_length: 16
d_call: TRBD2
cdr3_nt: TGCGCCAGCAGCTTGGGCCGGGGGGGAATTACAGATACGCAGTATTTT
cdr3_aa: CASSLGRGGITDTQYF

v_call: TRBV28
clone_size: NA
j_call: TRBJ2-5
cdr3_length: 18
d_call: TRBD2
cdr3_nt: TGTGCCAGCAGTGCTGCCTCCCCGGGAGGAGCCCCAAGGGAGACCCAGTACTTC
cdr3_aa: CASSAASPGGAPRETQYF

v_call: TRBV7-8
clone_size: NA
j_call: TRBJ2-1
cdr3_length: 13
d_call: NA
cdr3_nt: TGTGCCAGCAGCTTAGGAGTCGGTCTAGAGCAGTTCTTC
cdr3_aa: CASSLGVGLEQFF